These T cell receptor beta chains were read from a single sample in a study of cytomegalovirus exposure and HLA in healthy donors. Clones were read by immunoSEQ multiplex PCR, and TCRdb kept only the in-frame ones, dropping some. Among 90,000 to 120,000 clones, roughly 71% were seen once, and the ten largest hold about a tenth. The sequencing input was PBMCs. The receptors here all came from a man aged 40-55 years in good health and CMV-seropositive. The CDR3 runs from the conserved cysteine through the conserved F or W. Fields, in order: CDR3 protein, CDR3 DNA, clone size, D gene, V gene, J gene. A D gene is named only where the DNA matches it firmly. Some rows mark clone size as missing; the rest say once, few, many or name a class of expanded clone.

CASSPLATNTGELFF,TGTGCCAGCTCACCACTTGCGACGAACACCGGGGAGCTGTTTTTT,NA,NA,TRBV18,TRBJ2-2
CASSSRGQPYEQYF,TGTGCCAGCAGCTCAAGGGGACAGCCCTACGAGCAGTACTTC,few,TRBD1,TRBV7-2,TRBJ2-7
CASSVSGGSYEQYF,TGTGCCAGCAGTGTTAGCGGGGGCTCCTACGAGCAGTACTTC,NA,TRBD2,TRBV9,TRBJ2-7
CASSGDSHTDTQYF,TGTGCCAGCAGCGGGGACTCGCACACAGATACGCAGTATTTT,NA,NA,TRBV9,TRBJ2-3
CASSVGGAGRNEQFF,TGTGCCAGCAGCGTAGGCGGAGCGGGAAGGAATGAGCAGTTCTTC,few,TRBD2,TRBV9,TRBJ2-1
CASSPTGDGTDTQYF,TGCGCCAGCAGCCCGACAGGGGATGGCACAGATACGCAGTATTTT,once,TRBD1,TRBV5-1,TRBJ2-3
CASSLYGTSRVYEQYF,TGTGCCAGCAGCTTGTATGGAACTAGCAGGGTCTACGAGCAGTACTTC,NA,NA,TRBV5-6,TRBJ2-7
CASSFQDTEAFF,TGTGCCAGCAGCTTTCAGGACACTGAAGCTTTCTTT,NA,NA,TRBV13,TRBJ1-1
CASSLLSGADEQFF,TGTGCCAGCAGCTTGTTATCGGGAGCGGATGAGCAGTTCTTC,NA,NA,TRBV5-4,TRBJ2-1
CASSPRVYEQYF,TGTGCCAGCAGCCCCAGGGTCTACGAGCAGTACTTC,few,NA,TRBV6-6,TRBJ2-7
CASSQAQRELSYNEQFF,TGTGCCAGCAGCCAAGCTCAGCGGGAGTTGTCCTACAATGAGCAGTTCTTC,NA,TRBD2,TRBV4-2,TRBJ2-1
CASSLMGGQIGDTQYF,TGTGCCAGCAGCTTAATGGGGGGGCAAATTGGAGATACGCAGTATTTT,NA,NA,TRBV7-3,TRBJ2-3
CASRGTGGNQPQHF,TGTGCCAGCAGGGGGACAGGGGGCAATCAGCCCCAGCATTTT,NA,TRBD1,TRBV19,TRBJ1-5
CASSWKQGEAFF,TGCGCCAGCAGCTGGAAACAGGGTGAGGCTTTCTTT,NA,NA,TRBV5-1,TRBJ1-1
CASSPRVENTEAFF,TGTGCCAGCAGTCCCAGGGTCGAGAACACTGAAGCTTTCTTT,few,NA,TRBV6-1,TRBJ1-1
CASSFGTGAGYSNQPQHF,TGTGCCAGCAGCTTCGGGACAGGGGCGGGATATAGCAATCAGCCCCAGCATTTT,once,TRBD1,TRBV5-6,TRBJ1-5